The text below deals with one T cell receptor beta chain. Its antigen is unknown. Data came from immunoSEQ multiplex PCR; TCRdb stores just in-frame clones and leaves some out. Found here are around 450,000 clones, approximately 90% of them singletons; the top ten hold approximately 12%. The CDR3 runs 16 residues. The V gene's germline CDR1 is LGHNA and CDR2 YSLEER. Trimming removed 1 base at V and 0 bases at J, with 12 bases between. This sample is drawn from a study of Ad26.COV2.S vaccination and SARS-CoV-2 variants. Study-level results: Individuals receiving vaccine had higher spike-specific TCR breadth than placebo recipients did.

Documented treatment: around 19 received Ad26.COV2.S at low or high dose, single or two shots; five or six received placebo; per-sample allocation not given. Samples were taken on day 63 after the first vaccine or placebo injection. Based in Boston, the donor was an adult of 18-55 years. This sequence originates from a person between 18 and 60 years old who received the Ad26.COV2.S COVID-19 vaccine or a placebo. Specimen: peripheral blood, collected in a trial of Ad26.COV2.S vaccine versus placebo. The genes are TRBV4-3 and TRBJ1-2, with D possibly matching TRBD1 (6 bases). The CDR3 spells CASSQVSDRPNYGYTF. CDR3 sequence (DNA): TGCGCCAGCAGCCAAGTCAGTGACAGGCCTAACTATGGCTACACCTTC.